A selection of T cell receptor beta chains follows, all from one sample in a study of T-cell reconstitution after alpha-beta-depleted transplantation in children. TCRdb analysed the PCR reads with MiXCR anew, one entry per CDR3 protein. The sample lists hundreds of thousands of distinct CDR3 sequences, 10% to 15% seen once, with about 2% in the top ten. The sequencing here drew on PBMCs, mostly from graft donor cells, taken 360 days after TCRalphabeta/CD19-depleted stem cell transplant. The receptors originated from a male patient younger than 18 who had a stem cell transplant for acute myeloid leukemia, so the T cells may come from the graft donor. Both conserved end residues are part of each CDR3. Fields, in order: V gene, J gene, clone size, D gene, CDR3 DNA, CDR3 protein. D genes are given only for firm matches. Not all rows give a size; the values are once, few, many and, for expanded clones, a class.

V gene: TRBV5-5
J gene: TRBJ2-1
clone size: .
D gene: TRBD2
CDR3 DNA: TGTGCCAGCAGCATACTAGCGGTCTTCTCCTACAATGAGCAGTTCTTC
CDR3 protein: CASSILAVFSYNEQFF

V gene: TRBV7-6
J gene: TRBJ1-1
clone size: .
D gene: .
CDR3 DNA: TGTGCCAGCAGCCAGCCGACCATGAACACTGAAGCTTTCTTT
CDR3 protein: CASSQPTMNTEAFF

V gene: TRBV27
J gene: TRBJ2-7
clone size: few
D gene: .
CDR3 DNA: TGTGCCAGCAGTTTTGAGTTGGGGTATGGGTACGAGCAGTACTTC
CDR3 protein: CASSFELGYGYEQYF

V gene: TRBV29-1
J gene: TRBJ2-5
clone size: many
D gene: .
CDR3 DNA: TGCAGCGTTTCGGGACGGTACCAAGAGACCCAGTACTTC
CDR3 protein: CSVSGRYQETQYF

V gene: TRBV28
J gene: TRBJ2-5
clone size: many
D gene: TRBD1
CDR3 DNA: TGTGCCAGCAGTCTACAGGGGGCAGATCAAGAGACCCAGTACTTC
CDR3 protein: CASSLQGADQETQYF

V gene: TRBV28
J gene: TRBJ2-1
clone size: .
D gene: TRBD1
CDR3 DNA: TGTGCCAGCATCATGGGGACAGGGCTTGAGCGAAAGGACAATGAGCAGTTCTTC
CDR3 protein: CASIMGTGLERKDNEQFF

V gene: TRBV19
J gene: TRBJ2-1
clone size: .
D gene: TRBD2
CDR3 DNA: TGTGCCAGTAGTATTGGAGCGGGAGGGTACAATGAGCAGTTCTTC
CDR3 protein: CASSIGAGGYNEQFF

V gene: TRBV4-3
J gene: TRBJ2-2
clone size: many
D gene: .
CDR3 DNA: TGCGCCAGCAGCCCTCGGGGAGCCGGGGAGCTGTTTTTT
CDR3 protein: CASSPRGAGELFF

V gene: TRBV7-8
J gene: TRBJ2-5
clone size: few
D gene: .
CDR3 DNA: TGTGCCAGCAGCTTAAGGTCTTGGGCAGTAAGTCACCAAGAGACCCAGTACTTC
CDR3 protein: CASSLRSWAVSHQETQYF

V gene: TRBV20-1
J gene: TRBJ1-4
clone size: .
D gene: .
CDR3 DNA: TGCAGTGCTAGATTTCCGGCGGAAAAACTGTTTTTT
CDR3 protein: CSARFPAEKLFF

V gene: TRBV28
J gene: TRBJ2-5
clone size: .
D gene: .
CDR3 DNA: TGTGCCATCAGGAAAGCGGTACAAGAGACCCAGTACTTC
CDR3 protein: CAIRKAVQETQYF

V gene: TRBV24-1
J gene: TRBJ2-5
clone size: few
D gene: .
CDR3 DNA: TGTGCCACCAGTGATTGGGGGGAAGAGACCCAGTACTTC
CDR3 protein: CATSDWGEETQYF

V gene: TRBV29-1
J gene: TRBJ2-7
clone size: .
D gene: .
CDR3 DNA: TGCGCAACGGGACCGGGCTCCTACGAGCAGTACTTC
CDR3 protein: CATGPGSYEQYF

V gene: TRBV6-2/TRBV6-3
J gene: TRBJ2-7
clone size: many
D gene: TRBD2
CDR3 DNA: TGTGCCAGCAGTAGGACTAGCGGATACGAGCAGTACTTC
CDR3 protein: CASSRTSGYEQYF

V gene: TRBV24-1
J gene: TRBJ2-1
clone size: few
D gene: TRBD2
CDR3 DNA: TGTGCCACCACCCCTTCCCCCGGGGAAATTAGTACTAGCGGGCCAGGTGGGCAGTTCTTC
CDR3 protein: CATTPSPGEISTSGPGGQFF

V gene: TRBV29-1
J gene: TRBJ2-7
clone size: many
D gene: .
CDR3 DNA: TGCAGCGCTAGGGACAATACCTACGAGCAGTACTTC
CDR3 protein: CSARDNTYEQYF

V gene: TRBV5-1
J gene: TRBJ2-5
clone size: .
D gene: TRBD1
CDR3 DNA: TGCGCCAGCAGCTCAACGGGACAGGGTATAGAAACCCAGTACTTC
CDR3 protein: CASSSTGQGIETQYF

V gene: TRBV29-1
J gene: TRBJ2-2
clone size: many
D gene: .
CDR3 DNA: TGCAGCGTTGGAGAGAACACCGGGGAGCTGTTTTTT
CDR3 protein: CSVGENTGELFF

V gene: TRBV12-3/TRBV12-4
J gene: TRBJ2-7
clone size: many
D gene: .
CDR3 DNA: TGTGCCAGCGAGGCCTCCAGGTTTGCCGAGCAGTACTTC
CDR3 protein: CASEASRFAEQYF

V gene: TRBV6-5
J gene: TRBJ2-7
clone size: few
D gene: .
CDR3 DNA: TGTGCCAGCAGCCGGACAGGCGGGGGGTACTACGAGCAGTACTTC
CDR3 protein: CASSRTGGGYYEQYF

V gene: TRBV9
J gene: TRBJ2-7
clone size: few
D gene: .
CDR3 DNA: TGTGCCAGCAGCCAGACAGGGAGGGACTACGAGCAGTACTTC
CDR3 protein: CASSQTGRDYEQYF

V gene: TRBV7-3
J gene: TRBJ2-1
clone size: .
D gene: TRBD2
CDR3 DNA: TGTGCCAGCAGCCCCATAAGCGGGGGTAATGAGCAGTTCTTC
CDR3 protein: CASSPISGGNEQFF

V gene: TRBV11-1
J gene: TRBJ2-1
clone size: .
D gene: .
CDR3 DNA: TGTGCCAGCAGCCTATCCGGGACTCCTCTGAGCTCCTACAATGAGCAGTTCTTC
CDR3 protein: CASSLSGTPLSSYNEQFF

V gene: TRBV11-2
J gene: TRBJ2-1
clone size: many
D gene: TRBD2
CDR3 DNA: TGTGCCAGCAGCTTAAGCCCTAGCGGGGCGGCTTACAATGAGCAGTTCTTC
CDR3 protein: CASSLSPSGAAYNEQFF

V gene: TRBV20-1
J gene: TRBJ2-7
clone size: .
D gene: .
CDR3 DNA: TGCAGTGCTAGAGAAAAGGCCTACGGGCAGTACTTC
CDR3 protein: CSAREKAYGQYF

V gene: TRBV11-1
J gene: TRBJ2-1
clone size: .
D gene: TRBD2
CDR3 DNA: TGTGCCAGCAGCCTCCTAATAGGACTAGCGGGATCCTCCTACAATGAGCAGTTCTTC
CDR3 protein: CASSLLIGLAGSSYNEQFF

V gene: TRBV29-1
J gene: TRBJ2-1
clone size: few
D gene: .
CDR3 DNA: TGCAGCGTCCGAGGTCGGCAGAGGTACAATGAGCAGTTCTTC
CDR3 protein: CSVRGRQRYNEQFF

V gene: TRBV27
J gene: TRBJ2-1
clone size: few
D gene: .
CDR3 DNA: TGTGCCAGCAGTGTCAGACGGGGCTACAATGAGCAGTTCTTC
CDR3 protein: CASSVRRGYNEQFF

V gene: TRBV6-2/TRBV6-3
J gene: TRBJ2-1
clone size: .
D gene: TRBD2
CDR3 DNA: TGTGCCAGCAGTTACGTCGGGGTAGCGGGGTCCTACAATGAGCAGTTCTTC
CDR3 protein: CASSYVGVAGSYNEQFF

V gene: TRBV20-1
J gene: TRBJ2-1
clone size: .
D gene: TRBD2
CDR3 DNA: TGCAGTGCTAGCCCGCGGGAGCCCCAGTTCTTC
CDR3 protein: CSASPREPQFF